Sequencing of this T cell receptor (beta chain) was carried out in a study of cytomegalovirus exposure and HLA in healthy donors. Use of 60 Vbeta and 13 Jbeta primers characterized the PCR. The assay was immunoSEQ multiplex PCR, and TCRdb's table has in-frame clones only and misses some. The table lists more than 90,000 clones, about 76% of them singletons. The trim removed 5 bases at V and 4 bases at J, leaving 2 bases unmatched. CDR3 length: 13 residues. From germline, CDR1 is MDHEN and CDR2 SYDVKM. This clone has only a few counts. Material for sequencing was PBMCs. The TCR comes from a man in his forties in good health and CMV-seropositive. This chain uses TRBV28 with TRBJ1-3, with TRBD1 identical over 7 bases. The CDR3 DNA reads as TGTGCCAGCAGTAAGGGGGCAGGAAACACCATATATTTT. Its protein is CASSKGAGNTIYF.